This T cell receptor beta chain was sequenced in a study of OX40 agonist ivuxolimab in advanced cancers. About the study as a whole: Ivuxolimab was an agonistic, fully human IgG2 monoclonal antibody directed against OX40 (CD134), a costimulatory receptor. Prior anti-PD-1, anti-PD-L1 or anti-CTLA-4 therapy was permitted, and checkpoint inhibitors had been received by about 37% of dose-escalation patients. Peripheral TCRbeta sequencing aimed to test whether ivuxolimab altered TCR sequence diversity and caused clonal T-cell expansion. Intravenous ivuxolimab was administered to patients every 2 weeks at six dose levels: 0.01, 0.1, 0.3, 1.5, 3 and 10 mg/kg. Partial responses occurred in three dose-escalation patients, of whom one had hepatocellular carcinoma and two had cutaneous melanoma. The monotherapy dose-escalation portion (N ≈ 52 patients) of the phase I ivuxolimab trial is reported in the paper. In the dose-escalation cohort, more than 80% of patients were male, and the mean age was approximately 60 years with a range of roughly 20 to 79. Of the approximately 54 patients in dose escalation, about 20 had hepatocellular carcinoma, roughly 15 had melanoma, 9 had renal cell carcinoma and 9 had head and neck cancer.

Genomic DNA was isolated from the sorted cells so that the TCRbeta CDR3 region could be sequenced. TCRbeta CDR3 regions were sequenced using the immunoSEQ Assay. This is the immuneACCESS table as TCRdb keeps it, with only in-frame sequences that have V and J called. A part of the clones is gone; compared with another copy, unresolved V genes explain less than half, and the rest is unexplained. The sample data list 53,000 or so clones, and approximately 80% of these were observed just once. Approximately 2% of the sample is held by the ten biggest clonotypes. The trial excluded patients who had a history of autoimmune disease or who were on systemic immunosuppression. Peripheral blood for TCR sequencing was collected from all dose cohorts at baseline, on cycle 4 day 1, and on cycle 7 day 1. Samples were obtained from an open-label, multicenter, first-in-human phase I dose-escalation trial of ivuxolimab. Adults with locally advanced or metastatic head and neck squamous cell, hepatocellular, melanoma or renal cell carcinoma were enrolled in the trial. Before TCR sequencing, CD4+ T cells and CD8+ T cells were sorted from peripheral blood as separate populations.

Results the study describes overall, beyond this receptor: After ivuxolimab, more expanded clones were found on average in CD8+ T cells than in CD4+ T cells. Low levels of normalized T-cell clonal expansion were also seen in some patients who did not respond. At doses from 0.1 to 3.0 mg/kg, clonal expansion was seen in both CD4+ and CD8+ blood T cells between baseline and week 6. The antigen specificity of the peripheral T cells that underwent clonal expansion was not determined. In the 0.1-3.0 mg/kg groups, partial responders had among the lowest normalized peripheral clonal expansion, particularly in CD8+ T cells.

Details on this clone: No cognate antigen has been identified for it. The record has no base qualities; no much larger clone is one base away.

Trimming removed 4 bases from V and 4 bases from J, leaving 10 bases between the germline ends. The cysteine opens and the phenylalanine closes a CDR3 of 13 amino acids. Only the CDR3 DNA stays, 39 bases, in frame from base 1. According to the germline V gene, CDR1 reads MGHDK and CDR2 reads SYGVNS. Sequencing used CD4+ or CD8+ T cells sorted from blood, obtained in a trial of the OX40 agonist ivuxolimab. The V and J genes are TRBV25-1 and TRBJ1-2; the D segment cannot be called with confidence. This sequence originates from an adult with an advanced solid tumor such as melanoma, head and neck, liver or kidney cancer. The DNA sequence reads TGTGCCAGCAGTGCTGGCAGCGGCTATGGCTACACCTTC. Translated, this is CASSAGSGYGYTF.